These 16 T cell receptor beta chains share one sample of origin, sequenced in a study of low-dose radiotherapy and immunotherapy resistance in tumors. Stated time point: after trial treatment. Treatment given: LDRT plus nivolumab, ipilimumab, low-dose cyclophosphamide and aspirin (RACIN trial). First-strand cDNA used TRAV- and TRBV-specific primers, covering alpha and beta chains. For amplifying TCRs, the PCR ran for about 19 cycles with Phusion, which was used together with a constant-region primer and the adapter on the V primers. TCRdb ran MiXCR on the reads and lists one entry per CDR3 protein. This sample carries around 60,000 distinct CDR3 sequences, 20% to 25% of them seen once, and the ten largest clones take 6.7%. This specimen was PBMCs, taken after low-dose radiotherapy plus immunotherapy. The receptors originated from a male donor with prostate cancer.

This chain connects TRBV6-2 or TRBV6-3 to TRBJ2-7; maybe TRBD1 (6 bases). The CDR3 consists of 12 residues. CDR1 and CDR2 (germline): MNHEY, SVGEGT. The V gene lost 4 bases and the J gene lost 5 bases, with 9 bases spanning the gap. CDR3 nucleotide sequence: TGTGCCAGCAGTTTCACAGGGCACGAGCAGTACTTC. Encoded protein: CASSFTGHEQYF.

Ten or more counts support this clonotype. CDR3 bases: TGTGCCAGCAGCGTAGACAGGGATAATTCACCCCTCCACTTT. Its translation is CASSVDRDNSPLHF. The chain couples TRBV9 to TRBJ1-6; D possibly corresponds to TRBD1 (6 bases). Germline values: CDR1 SGDLS, CDR2 YYNGEE. The V and J ends lost 0 bases and 5 bases respectively, with 6 bases between them. The length of the CDR3 is 14 residues.

This clonotype was seen ten or more times. This chain uses TRBV18 with TRBJ2-3; D call uncertain. There are 16 residues in the CDR3. The germline V gene has CDR1 KGHSH and CDR2 LQKENI. V lost 6 bases and J lost 0, with 16 bases in between. CDR3 nucleotides: TGTGCCAGCTCGACACGACACGCTACTAGCACAGATACGCAGTATTTT. This gives the protein CASSTRHATSTDTQYF.

The gene calls are TRBV20-1 and TRBJ2-7, with D maybe TRBD1 (6 bases). Germline lookup yields CDR1 DFQATT and CDR2 SNEGSKA (reference sequence). CDR3 length equals 11 residues. Between the trimmed V and J ends, which lost 5 bases and 7 bases, there was a span of 12 bases. Here the CDR3 reads CSAAPTGEQYF. As DNA, the CDR3 is TGCAGTGCTGCTCCTACAGGGGAGCAGTACTTC.

This clonotype was seen ten or more times. The genes are TRBV10-3 and TRBJ1-5, with a weak D call TRBD1 (6 bases). CDR1 ENHRY and CDR2 SYGVKD come from the germline V gene. V lost 3 bases and J lost 7, with 13 bases in between. This CDR3 has 14 amino acids. The CDR3 sequence is CAISEGLGGQPQHF. The CDR3 nucleotides read TGTGCCATCAGTGAAGGGTTAGGGGGACAGCCCCAGCATTTT.

This clonotype came up many times. DNA of the CDR3: TGTGCCAGCAATTCAGATACGCAGTATTTT. It encodes CASNSDTQYF. The J gene is TRBJ2-3, the V gene TRBV6-1; D is uncertain. CDR3 length: 10 residues. Germline CDR1 and CDR2: MNHNS and SASEGT. V shed 7 bases and J shed 4 bases, with 3 bases lying between them.

The rearrangement joins TRBV5-4 to TRBJ2-4; a weak D match, TRBD1 (6 bases). CDR3 size: 15 residues. Germline lookup yields CDR1 SGHNT and CDR2 YYREEE (reference sequence). The germline V and J ends were trimmed by 4 bases and 2 bases, with 13 bases remaining between them. The CDR3 loop is CASSPRGATKNIQYF. The CDR3 coding sequence is TGTGCCAGCAGCCCCAGGGGAGCGACCAAAAACATTCAGTACTTC.

This clonotype was counted ten times or more. This chain links TRBV5-4 with TRBJ1-2; D call uncertain. The germline CDR1 and CDR2 sequences are SGHNT and YYREEE (reference sequence). V shed 3 bases and J shed 8 bases, with 17 bases lying between them. This CDR3 is 14 amino acids long. The CDR3 spells CASSSAGRDGGYTF. The CDR3 DNA reads as TGTGCCAGCAGCTCGGCTGGGAGGGATGGCGGCTACACCTTC. Filled out from reference TRBV5-4 and TRBJ1-2, the complete variable domain reads ETGVTQSPTHLIKTRGQQVTLRCSSQSGHNTVSWYQQALGQGPQFIFQYYREEENGRGNFPPRFSGLQFPNYSSELNVNALELDDSALYLCASSSAGRDGGYTFGSGTRLTVV.

This clonotype showed up many times. The chain is built from TRBV27 and TRBJ2-3; 8 bases match TRBD2. The germline gives CDR1 MNHEY, CDR2 SMNVEV (reference sequence). Trimming removed 9 bases from V and 4 bases from J; junction bases left unmatched: 15. The CDR3 length is 16 residues. The CDR3 coding sequence is TGTGCCAGTACCCGGATAAGCGGGAGTTACGCAGATACGCAGTATTTT. Protein: CASTRISGSYADTQYF.

Ten or more counts support this clonotype. The CDR3 DNA reads TGTGCCAGCAGTCCGCCGGGACAGGGGGTCTATGAGCAGTTCTTC. Protein product: CASSPPGQGVYEQFF. The rearrangement uses TRBV28 and TRBJ2-1; 11 nucleotides align to TRBD1. Germline lookup yields CDR1 MDHEN and CDR2 SYDVKM. The CDR3 consists of 15 residues. The J segment lost 8 bases and the V segment lost 5 bases, leaving 8 bases of the junction unmatched.

For this clonotype: The likely explanation is a read error, given a far larger clone one base away. The V gene is TRBV27, the J gene TRBJ2-7; tentatively, D is TRBD1 (6 bases). CDR1 is MNHEY, CDR2 SMNVEV, per germline (reference sequence). The CDR3 runs 12 residues. CDR3 DNA sequence: TGTGTCAGCAGGGACATCTCCTACGAGCAGTACTTC. It specifies CVSRDISYEQYF.

Details on this clonotype: A single base is all that separates this from a far larger clone, so a read error is likely. V usage is TRBV4-1 and J usage is TRBJ2-1; TRBD1 matches 7 bases. CDR1 and CDR2 (germline): MGHRA, YSYEKL. This CDR3 contains 15 residues. The junction had 10 bases not matched to a gene; V was cut back by 1 base and J by 10 bases. CDR3: CASSQVGGVSYEQFF. For the CDR3, the DNA is TGCGCCAGCAGCCAAGTAGGGGGCGTTTCCTACGAGCAGTTCTTC.

This clonotype was recorded many times. The chain employs TRBV30 and TRBJ1-3, with D unclear. The germline gives CDR1 GTSNPN, CDR2 SVGIG (reference sequence). CDR3 length: 14 residues. V lost 0 bases and J 2 bases, leaving 8 bases between the germline ends. For the CDR3, the DNA is TGTGCCTGGAGTGTATCCGGAACTGGAAACACCATATATTTT. Translating it yields CAWSVSGTGNTIYF.

The chain has TRBV2 and TRBJ2-7; TRBD1 matches 9 bases. Germline V gene data show CDR1 as SNHLY and CDR2 as FYNNEI. Unmatched junction bases numbered 11, after V lost 2 bases and J lost 3 bases. CDR3 length equals 17 residues. Here the CDR3 reads CASSEPTGGSRHYEQYF. CDR3 DNA: TGTGCCAGCAGTGAACCAACAGGGGGCAGTCGTCACTACGAGCAGTACTTC.

This clonotype was found a few times. The V gene is TRBV20-1, the J gene TRBJ2-7, with TRBD2 identical over 10 bases. Germline CDR1 reads DFQATT; CDR2 reads SNEGSKA (reference sequence). CDR3 size: 14 residues. V lost 2 bases, J lost 6 bases, and 7 bases stayed unmatched. In nucleotides, the CDR3 is TGCAGTGCTAGACAAGCGGGGGGGGCCAGCGAGCAGTACTTC. It yields the protein CSARQAGGASEQYF.

About this clonotype itself: One base separates it from a far larger clone, so it is likely a read error. The conserved final phenylalanine or tryptophan is absent from the CDR3, which likely points to a read error. The V gene is TRBV13, the J gene TRBJ2-1; no reliable D call. The germline CDR1 and CDR2 sequences are PRHDT and FYEKMQ (reference sequence). Trimming removed 1 base at V and 0 bases at J, with 7 bases between. The CDR3 consists of 15 residues. The DNA for the CDR3 is TGTGCCAGCAGCTTAGAGGAAAGCTCCTACAATGAGCAGTTCCTC. As protein: CASSLEESSYNEQFL.